Shown below are 25 T cell receptor beta chains from a single sample sequenced in a study of blood T cell repertoires in COVID-19. The method was immunoSEQ multiplex PCR; TCRdb's version includes in-frame clones alone and lacks a portion of them. The table has 20,000 or so clones, 75% to 95% seen once; the top ten hold about 4.1%. The material sequenced was peripheral blood. These receptor sequences come from a human donor in a cohort sampled during active COVID-19.

The CDR3 spells CASSSGTGSWEQFF. CDR3 DNA sequence: TGCGCCAGCAGCTCCGGGACAGGGTCTTGGGAGCAGTTCTTC. V gene TRBV5-1 combines with J gene TRBJ2-1; TRBD1 matches at 9 bases. The CDR3 totals 14 residues. The V gene end was trimmed by 3 bases and the J gene end by 10 bases; junction bases not matched to a gene: 8. Germline V CDR1 and CDR2: SGHRS, YFSETQ.

The chain recombines TRBV28 with TRBJ2-7; D is undetermined. Germline CDR1 MDHEN, CDR2 SYDVKM. The CDR3 is 14 residues long. V lost 3 bases and J lost 3, with 12 bases in between. CDR3 DNA sequence: TGTGCCAGCAGTTTTCGGTTTCCGAACTACGAGCAGTACTTC. Translated, it gives CASSFRFPNYEQYF.

The genes are TRBV5-4 and TRBJ1-1; D gene uncertain. This CDR3 contains 15 residues. Germline CDR1 reads SGHNT; CDR2 reads YYREEE (reference sequence). V was shortened by 1 base and J by 1 base, with 11 bases between the two germline ends. CDR3 in amino acids: CASSLLAGPNTEAFF. The CDR3 DNA reads as TGTGCCAGCAGCTTGTTGGCAGGCCCGAACACTGAAGCTTTCTTT.

The V gene is TRBV19, the J gene TRBJ1-1; possibly TRBD1 for D (5 bases). The CDR3 loop spans 14 amino acids. The V end lost 5 bases, the J end lost 3 bases, and 13 bases lay between the germline ends. Germline-derived CDR1 and CDR2 are LNHDA and SQIVND (reference sequence). CDR3 nucleotide sequence: TGTGCCAGTAGTGCAACACAGGAGTACACTGAAGCTTTCTTT. Protein: CASSATQEYTEAFF.

CDR3 in DNA: TGTGCCAGCAGCTTAACAGCCTCTGGAAACACCATATATTTT. Protein product: CASSLTASGNTIYF. J is TRBJ1-3 and V is TRBV7-2; D is uncertain. With 2 bases removed from V and 0 bases from J, the gap between germline ends came to 5 bases. Per the germline V gene, CDR1 is SGHTA and CDR2 is FQGNSA. CDR3 size: 14 residues.

The chain couples TRBV7-2 to TRBJ2-2; D ambiguous. Germline V gene lookup returns CDR1 SGHTA and CDR2 FQGNSA. V was shortened by 5 bases and J by 2 bases, with 12 bases between the two germline ends. The CDR3 loop spans 15 amino acids. The CDR3 nucleotides read TGTGCCAGCAGCCCCACAGAACCAAACACCGGGGAGCTGTTTTTT. It translates to CASSPTEPNTGELFF.

The V gene is TRBV5-4, the J gene TRBJ2-6, with a weak D call TRBD2 (5 bases). The CDR3 totals 16 residues. V dropped 0 bases and J dropped 3 bases, with 10 bases sitting between them. Germline V gives CDR1 SGHNT, CDR2 YYREEE (reference sequence). The CDR3 sequence: CASSLDRAGGANVLTF. Written as DNA, the CDR3 is TGTGCCAGCAGCTTGGACCGGGCGGGTGGGGCCAACGTCCTGACTTTC.

The chain couples TRBV6-6 to TRBJ1-6, with a tentative D call TRBD1 (6 bases). The CDR3 contains 15 residues. CDR1 MNHNY and CDR2 SVGAGI come from the germline V gene (reference sequence). V gave up 6 bases and J gave up 2 bases, with 11 bases separating them. The CDR3 bases are TGTGCCAGCAGGGAAAGGGACACCTATAATTCACCCCTCCACTTT. Protein sequence: CASRERDTYNSPLHF.

The table lists this clone with a count of one. The chain uses TRBV18 and TRBJ1-1; D uncertain. This CDR3 has 15 residues. CDR1 KGHSH and CDR2 LQKENI come from the germline V gene. With 3 bases removed from V and 5 bases from J, the gap between germline ends came to 16 bases. The CDR3 spells CASSPGNVPGTEAFF. The CDR3 nucleotides are TGTGCCAGCTCACCCGGGAACGTCCCGGGTACTGAAGCTTTCTTT.

The chain is built from TRBV7-3 and TRBJ2-2; D may be TRBD2 (6 bases). The length of the CDR3 is 14 residues. V gave up 2 bases and J gave up 7 bases, with 11 bases separating them. Germline values: CDR1 SGHTA, CDR2 FQGTGA. The CDR3 nucleotides read TGTGCCAGCAGCTTATCGAGGGGAGGCGGGGAGCTGTTTTTT. Its protein product is CASSLSRGGGELFF.

The chain couples TRBV18 to TRBJ1-5, with D unclear. Trimming removed 4 bases at V and 5 bases at J, with 9 bases between. CDR1 and CDR2 (germline): KGHSH, LQKENI. The CDR3 contains 13 residues. The CDR3 loop reads CASSQGGDQPQHF. CDR3 DNA: TGTGCCAGCTCACAGGGAGGTGATCAGCCCCAGCATTTT.

The chain is built from TRBV7-9 and TRBJ2-1, with D perhaps matching TRBD1 (7 bases). Trimming removed 5 bases from V and 3 bases from J, with 17 bases in between. Germline-derived CDR1 and CDR2 are SEHNR and FQNEAQ (reference sequence). This CDR3 has 16 residues. The CDR3 here is CASSPRGQTSYNEQFF. The CDR3 nucleotides are TGTGCCAGCAGCCCAAGGGGGCAGACTAGCTACAATGAGCAGTTCTTC. The variable domain in full, with the rest retrieved from reference TRBV7-9 and TRBJ2-1, is DTGVSQNPRHKITKRGQNVTFRCDPISEHNRLYWYRQTLGQGPEFLTYFQNEAQLEKSRLLSDRFSAERPKGSFSTLEIQRTEQGDSAMYLCASSPRGQTSYNEQFFGPGTRLTVL.

This chain uses TRBV7-9 with TRBJ2-1; TRBD1 matches 8 bases. Germline CDR1 SEHNR, CDR2 FQNEAQ (reference sequence). After removal of 6 bases from V and 10 bases from J, the junction contained 5 bases not matched to a gene. The CDR3 is 12 amino acids. In nucleotides, the CDR3 is TGTGCCAGCAGACCCGACAGGGGCGAGCAGTTCTTC. Amino acids: CASRPDRGEQFF. Full variable domain (rest looked up from reference TRBV7-9 and TRBJ2-1): DTGVSQNPRHKITKRGQNVTFRCDPISEHNRLYWYRQTLGQGPEFLTYFQNEAQLEKSRLLSDRFSAERPKGSFSTLEIQRTEQGDSAMYLCASRPDRGEQFFGPGTRLTVL.

The chain links TRBV7-2 to TRBJ1-1; TRBD1 matches 9 bases. Per the germline V gene, CDR1 is SGHTA and CDR2 is FQGNSA. V gave up 1 base and J gave up 1 base; unmatched junction bases: 7. The CDR3 spans 17 residues. CDR3 nucleotides: TGTGCCAGCAGCTTAGTAGGAACAGGGGGCGGGAACACTGAAGCTTTCTTT. As protein: CASSLVGTGGGNTEAFF.

The sample holds one count of this clone. J is TRBJ1-2 and V is TRBV30, with D possibly matching TRBD1 (5 bases). The CDR3 sequence is 13 residues long. Trimming stripped 2 bases from V and 2 bases from J, with 9 bases between. Germline V gives CDR1 GTSNPN, CDR2 SVGIG (reference sequence). CDR3 coding DNA: TGTGCCTGGAGTACAGGTGTCAACTATGGCTACACCTTC. Residues: CAWSTGVNYGYTF.

The rearrangement links TRBV7-9 to TRBJ2-2; TRBD1 matches 11 bases. V dropped 4 bases and J dropped 5; count of bases not matched to a gene: 3. There are 15 residues in the CDR3. Germline V gene data show CDR1 as SEHNR and CDR2 as FQNEAQ (reference sequence). CDR3 region: CASSSGQGATGELFF. The CDR3 nucleotides read TGTGCCAGCAGCTCCGGACAGGGGGCGACCGGGGAGCTGTTTTTT.

The CDR3 loop is CASSTSGRAQETQYF. Here the CDR3 DNA reads TGTGCCAGCAGCACTAGCGGGAGGGCCCAAGAGACCCAGTACTTC. V gene TRBV9 combines with J gene TRBJ2-5; TRBD2 matches at 13 bases. The CDR3 consists of 15 residues. Trimming removed 4 bases from V and 1 base from J; junction bases left unmatched: 1. In germline, CDR1 is SGDLS, CDR2 YYNGEE.

The chain employs TRBV3-1 (or the pseudogene TRBV3-2) and TRBJ2-5, with D possibly being TRBD1 (5 bases). Trimming took 1 base from V and 7 from J, leaving 10 bases between them. Germline CDR1 and CDR2: LGHDT and YNNKEL (reference sequence). The CDR3 runs 13 residues. CDR3 bases: TGTGCCAGCAGCCAAGGGTTAGGGGCGACCCAGTACTTC. Its translation is CASSQGLGATQYF.

The gene calls are TRBV9 and TRBJ2-1, with 7 bases fitting TRBD1. CDR3 length equals 11 residues. Germline V gene sequence: CDR1 SGDLS, CDR2 YYNGEE. The V gene end was trimmed by 9 bases and the J gene end by 15 bases; junction bases not matched to a gene: 12. The CDR3 is CAKNRGPAGFF. The CDR3 DNA is TGTGCCAAAAACAGGGGTCCCGCGGGGTTCTTC.

The chain uses TRBV6-5 and TRBJ1-2, with 9 positions matching TRBD1. The junction had 11 bases not matched to a gene; V was cut back by 8 bases and J by 4 bases. The CDR3 is made up of 15 amino acids. Germline V CDR1 and CDR2: MNHEY, SVGAGI. CDR3 nucleotides: TGTGCCAGCCAAGCCCGGACAGGGGAACCCTATGGCTACACCTTC. Translating it yields CASQARTGEPYGYTF.

The CDR3 protein is CASSLGDGGYTF. CDR3 coding DNA: TGTGCCAGCAGTTTGGGCGACGGCGGCTACACCTTC. This chain uses TRBV27 with TRBJ1-2, with D hard to call. Germline CDR1 and CDR2: MNHEY and SMNVEV (reference sequence). The CDR3 has 12 amino acids. Trimming pared 3 bases from V and 8 bases from J, leaving 10 bases between.

The V call is TRBV9, the J call TRBJ1-1; possible D gene TRBD1, 6 bases. Per the germline V gene, CDR1 is SGDLS and CDR2 is YYNGEE. V lost 4 bases and J 4 bases, leaving 17 bases between the germline ends. The CDR3 has 15 residues. In nucleotides, the CDR3 is TGTGCCAGCAGCCGAACCGGGGGGGCAGGCACTGAAGCTTTCTTT. Its protein product is CASSRTGGAGTEAFF.

The CDR3 is CASSGPRGLAEGNEQFF. The CDR3 region has the DNA TGCGCCAGCAGTGGACCGAGAGGACTAGCGGAGGGGAATGAGCAGTTCTTC. The chain links TRBV10-1 to TRBJ2-1, with 10 bases that match TRBD2. The CDR3 is 17 residues long. Germline values: CDR1 WNHNN, CDR2 SYGVQD (reference sequence). Trimming took 4 bases from V and 7 from J; bases not matched to a gene: 13.

This clone was recorded only once. The chain is built from TRBV6-2 or TRBV6-3 and TRBJ2-2; perhaps TRBD1 as D (5 bases). This CDR3 has 15 amino acids. Germline-derived CDR1 and CDR2 are MNHEY and SVGEGT. Trimming shortened V by 2 bases and J by 2 bases, and 9 bases separated the two germline ends. Written as DNA, the CDR3 is TGTGCCAGCAGTTACACGACAGAAAACACCGGGGAGCTGTTTTTT. Residues: CASSYTTENTGELFF.

V is TRBV7-2 and J is TRBJ1-3, with D possibly matching TRBD1 (6 bases). The CDR3 length is 15 residues. Germline loops: CDR1 SGHTA, CDR2 FQGNSA. Trimming removed 5 bases from V and 2 bases from J, with 13 bases in between. Here the CDR3 reads CASSVTGLAGNTIYF. The CDR3 DNA reads as TGTGCCAGCAGCGTTACAGGGCTGGCTGGAAACACCATATATTTT.